Below are 18 T cell receptor beta chains sequenced from a single sample in a study of CD4 T cells in relation to SARS-CoV-2 and coronaviruses. These receptors have no identified antigens. The unexposed donors gave CD4+ T cells in about 2010-2019, prior to COVID-19. CD4+ T cells were isolated from the cells after more than nine days of culture. Profiling relied on immunoSEQ multiplex PCR, and the TCRdb table lists in-frame clones only, not all of them. Here the sample spans about 15,000 clones, 82% being singletons. Material: CD4+ T cells from PBMCs, cultured in vitro. The receptors were gathered from a human donor in good health.

V gene TRBV3-1 (or the pseudogene TRBV3-2) combines with J gene TRBJ2-1; a possible D gene is TRBD2 (5 bases). In germline, CDR1 is LGHDT, CDR2 YNNKEL (reference sequence). The V end lost 1 base, the J end lost 3 bases, and 10 bases lay between the germline ends. The CDR3 extends over 15 amino acids. As DNA, the CDR3 is TGTGCCAGCAGCCAAGGGTGGGAGAACTACAATGAGCAGTTCTTC. Encoded protein: CASSQGWENYNEQFF.

This chain links TRBV12-2 with TRBJ1-5; the D call of TRBD1 is as the table states it, not checked on the DNA. TRBV12-2 represents a pseudogene. This CDR3 comprises 17 residues. The CDR3 spells CASRLSPRGRENQPQHF. The CDR3, as DNA: TGTGCAAGTCGCTTAAGCCCGAGGGGGCGAGAAAATCAGCCCCAGCATTTT.

This clone was detected only once. The rearrangement joins TRBV5-6 to TRBJ1-2, with no clear D. V was pared by 2 bases and J by 2 bases, with 7 bases between. Germline V gives CDR1 SGHDT, CDR2 YYEEEE. The CDR3 is 13 residues long. CDR3 DNA: TGTGCCAGCAGCTTCGGAGAAAACTATGGCTACACCTTC. Residues: CASSFGENYGYTF.

V is TRBV30 and J is TRBJ2-7; D call uncertain. The CDR3 loop spans 12 amino acids. The V end was cut by 1 base, the J end by 2 bases, with 6 bases between. Looked up from germline, CDR1 is GTSNPN and CDR2 is SVGIG (reference sequence). This chain's CDR3 is CAWSGSTYEQYF. CDR3 nucleotide sequence: TGTGCCTGGAGTGGTTCCACCTACGAGCAGTACTTC.

The genes are TRBV14 and TRBJ1-5; tentatively, D is TRBD1 (6 bases). This CDR3 spans 15 amino acids. Germline lookup yields CDR1 SGHDN and CDR2 FVKESK. V lost 3 bases to trimming and J lost 7 bases, with 16 bases between them. The CDR3 region is CASSHELDRSQPQHF. The CDR3 bases are TGTGCCAGCAGCCACGAATTAGACAGGTCCCAGCCCCAGCATTTT. Variable domain in full (rest from reference TRBV14 and TRBJ1-5): EAGVTQFPSHSVIEKGQTVTLRCDPISGHDNLYWYRRVMGKEIKFLLHFVKESKQDESGMPNNRFLAERTGGTYSTLKVQPAELEDSGVYFCASSHELDRSQPQHFGDGTRLSIL.

The chain recombines TRBV9 with TRBJ2-7; maybe TRBD1 (6 bases). Germline CDR1 is SGDLS and CDR2 is YYNGEE. The V end was cut by 2 bases, the J end by 1 base, with 10 bases between. CDR3 length: 14 residues. The CDR3 DNA sequence: TGTGCCAGCAGCGTCGGGACACTATCCTACGAGCAGTACTTC. Protein sequence: CASSVGTLSYEQYF.

By frequency in the sample, this clone is hyperexpanded (1% or more). The J gene is TRBJ2-3, the V gene TRBV5-1; the D gene is possibly TRBD2 (5 bases). Trimming removed 3 bases from V and 1 base from J, with 12 bases in between. Germline V gene lookup returns CDR1 SGHRS and CDR2 YFSETQ. The CDR3 is made up of 15 amino acids. For the CDR3, the DNA is TGCGCCAGCAGCTCTAGGGAGACTGGCACAGATACGCAGTATTTT. It translates to CASSSRETGTDTQYF.

The chain is built from TRBV27 and TRBJ2-6, with D possibly being TRBD2 (6 bases). This CDR3 comprises 16 residues. The germline CDR1 and CDR2 sequences are MNHEY and SMNVEV (reference sequence). V was clipped by 7 bases and J by 2 bases, with 15 bases between them. The CDR3 sequence: CASKRVDMAGANVLTF. The DNA for the CDR3 is TGTGCCAGCAAGCGGGTGGACATGGCTGGGGCCAACGTCCTGACTTTC.

The J gene is TRBJ2-1, the V gene TRBV7-8; a possible D gene is TRBD2 (7 bases). The CDR3 sequence is 17 residues long. Germline CDR1 SGHVS, CDR2 FQNEAQ. The V and J ends lost 5 bases and 7 bases respectively, with 24 bases between them. The CDR3 bases are TGTGCCAGCAGCCTTTCGTGGGGGGGCGTCGTTTCGAATGAGCAGTTCTTC. Protein sequence: CASSLSWGGVVSNEQFF.

The chain couples TRBV19 to TRBJ2-7; D possibly matches TRBD1 or TRBD2 (5 bases each). CDR1 and CDR2 from the germline V gene are LNHDA and SQIVND (reference sequence). Trimming removed 1 base at V and 2 bases at J, with 9 bases between. The CDR3 runs to 14 residues. The CDR3 reads CASSIGDLTYEQYF. In nucleotides, the CDR3 is TGTGCCAGTAGTATAGGGGACCTAACCTACGAGCAGTACTTC.

This rearrangement joins TRBV7-3 to TRBJ2-3; 12 nucleotides align to TRBD2. V dropped 3 bases and J dropped 1; count of bases not matched to a gene: 2. Looked up from germline, CDR1 is SGHTA and CDR2 is FQGTGA. The CDR3 totals 16 residues. CDR3 nucleotides: TGTGCCAGCAGCTTGACTAGCGGGAGTGGCACAGATACGCAGTATTTT. This sequence encodes CASSLTSGSGTDTQYF.

This clone ranks as large (0.1 to 1%). CDR3 nucleotide sequence: TGTGCCTCCTGGGACTACATCGATACGCAGTATTTT. It yields the protein CASWDYIDTQYF. V is TRBV19 and J is TRBJ2-3; TRBD2 matches at 7 bases. The germline CDR1 and CDR2 sequences are LNHDA and SQIVND (reference sequence). The CDR3 runs to 12 residues. Trimming cost V 11 bases and J 6 bases; bases outside gene matches: 8.

V and J are TRBV19 and TRBJ2-1, with D perhaps TRBD1 or TRBD2 (6 bases each). V lost 5 bases and J 2 bases, leaving 13 bases between the germline ends. This CDR3 has 15 residues. Germline CDR1 reads LNHDA; CDR2 reads SQIVND (reference sequence). CDR3 residues: CASSSGGSPYNEQFF. The CDR3 nucleotides are TGTGCCAGTAGTTCCGGGGGCTCCCCCTACAATGAGCAGTTCTTC.

The V and J genes are TRBV7-9 and TRBJ1-6; unclear D gene. V gave up 0 bases and J gave up 8 bases, with 11 bases separating them. Germline CDR1 is SEHNR and CDR2 is FQNEAQ (reference sequence). This CDR3 region has 15 residues. The CDR3 spells CASSLAAGRDSPLHF. Written as DNA, the CDR3 is TGTGCCAGCAGCTTAGCCGCCGGTAGGGATTCACCCCTCCACTTT. Full variable domain (missing parts from reference TRBV7-9 and TRBJ1-6): DTGVSQNPRHKITKRGQNVTFRCDPISEHNRLYWYRQTLGQGPEFLTYFQNEAQLEKSRLLSDRFSAERPKGSFSTLEIQRTEQGDSAMYLCASSLAAGRDSPLHFGNGTRLTVT.

CDR3 nucleotides: TGTGCCAGCTCACCCACGCACAGCTCGGCAGGGGAGGCTGGCTACACCTTC. It yields the protein CASSPTHSSAGEAGYTF. The V gene is TRBV18, the J gene TRBJ1-2; possibly TRBD1 for D (6 bases). CDR3 length: 17 residues. Germline V gene sequence: CDR1 KGHSH, CDR2 LQKENI. Trimming shortened V by 3 bases and J by 7 bases, and 24 bases separated the two germline ends.

V and J are TRBV2 and TRBJ1-5; TRBD1 might be the D (6 bases). V was clipped by 7 bases and J by 0 bases, with 10 bases between them. The V gene's germline CDR1 is SNHLY and CDR2 FYNNEI. The CDR3 runs 14 residues. Here the CDR3 reads CASTTGSSNQPQHF. CDR3 coding DNA: TGTGCCAGCACAACAGGGAGTAGCAATCAGCCCCAGCATTTT.

This chain joins TRBV5-1 and TRBJ2-5; D gene unclear. The V end lost 3 bases, the J end lost 3 bases, and 3 bases lay between the germline ends. The CDR3 contains 11 residues. Germline lookup yields CDR1 SGHRS and CDR2 YFSETQ. The CDR3: CASSWEETQYF. DNA for the CDR3: TGCGCCAGCAGCTGGGAAGAGACCCAGTACTTC.

This sequence joins TRBV25-1 and TRBJ2-3, with 7 positions matching TRBD1. The trim removed 4 bases at V and 0 bases at J, leaving 10 bases unmatched. The CDR3 length is 17 residues. Germline V gene lookup returns CDR1 MGHDK and CDR2 SYGVNS. Here the CDR3 DNA reads TGTGCCAGCAGTGCCCCCCTAGACAGGGCCAGCACAGATACGCAGTATTTT. Translated, it gives CASSAPLDRASTDTQYF.